One and the same sample provided the 24 T cell receptor beta chains below, sequenced in a study of response to subunit inactivated influenza vaccine (dated by TCRdb to between 2017 and 2018). Receptor libraries were prepared by RT-PCR. The sequencer listed for this sample is Illumina HiSeq 2500. TCRdb trimmed public reads at Q25 via fastp, called clones via MiXCR and kept in-frame beta chains. Every entry covers one CDR3 protein and lists the most common genes and DNA from its rows. The table for this sample lists about 780,000 distinct CDR3 sequences; roughly 18% of them were counted only once. Clones ranked in the top ten supply about 11% of the sample. The starting material was PBMCs from blood, obtained roughly 5 days after vaccination. All receptors come from a man aged 45-60 years who received an inactivated influenza vaccine. Donor details come from another sample of the same person, matched by shared clones.

The CDR3 sequence is CASSLGASVKIDTQYF. DNA for the CDR3: TGCGCCAGCAGCTTGGGGGCTAGCGTGAAAATAGATACGCAGTATTTT. The rearrangement uses TRBV5-1 and TRBJ2-3, with a possible D match to TRBD2 (6 bases). The V gene lost 0 bases and the J gene lost 5 bases, with 16 bases spanning the gap. Germline V CDR1 and CDR2: SGHRS, YFSETQ. The length of the CDR3 is 16 residues.

The chain links TRBV7-2 to TRBJ2-3, with a weak D call TRBD1 (6 bases). Trimming cost V 6 bases and J 2 bases, with 15 bases left between them. This CDR3 is 15 amino acids long. Germline values: CDR1 SGHTA, CDR2 FQGNSA. The CDR3 DNA follows: TGTGCCAGCAGGATCGGGACACCAGTCACAGATACGCAGTATTTT. As protein: CASRIGTPVTDTQYF.

The V and J genes are TRBV3-1 and TRBJ2-3; 7 bases align to TRBD2. The CDR3 contains 17 residues. Germline loops: CDR1 LGHDT, CDR2 YNNKEL (reference sequence). V gave up 0 bases and J gave up 3 bases; unmatched junction bases: 9. The CDR3 spells CASSQDLAGVTTDTQYF. Written as DNA, the CDR3 is TGTGCCAGCAGCCAAGATCTGGCGGGGGTAACGACAGATACGCAGTATTTT.

The genes are TRBV5-1 and TRBJ2-1, with 8 bases identical to TRBD2. The CDR3 covers 15 residues. The J segment lost 6 bases and the V segment lost 4 bases, leaving 9 bases of the junction unmatched. Germline CDR1 and CDR2: SGHRS and YFSETQ. In DNA form, the CDR3 reads TGCGCCAGCAGCCCCGGGGTAGCGGGACTCAATGAGCAGTTCTTC. Translating it yields CASSPGVAGLNEQFF.

This clonotype was detected only a few times. The chain employs TRBV27 and TRBJ2-1; D is undetermined. Germline CDR1 reads MNHEY; CDR2 reads SMNVEV (reference sequence). V shed 6 bases and J shed 3 bases, with 9 bases lying between them. CDR3 length: 13 residues. CDR3 sequence (DNA): TGTGCCAGCAGCCAAAAGCGCTACAATGAGCAGTTCTTC. It translates to CASSQKRYNEQFF.

The rearrangement uses TRBV5-1 and TRBJ2-7; TRBD1 matches at 8 bases. This CDR3 is 16 amino acids long. With V trimmed by 3 bases and J by 2 bases, 10 bases remained unmatched. Germline V gene lookup returns CDR1 SGHRS and CDR2 YFSETQ. CDR3: CASSSNSDRAPYEQYF. DNA of the CDR3: TGCGCCAGCAGCTCCAACTCGGACAGGGCCCCCTACGAGCAGTACTTC.

The genes are TRBV18 and TRBJ2-3; D unclear. CDR3 length equals 16 residues. The germline V and J ends were trimmed by 3 bases and 0 bases, with 13 bases remaining between them. Germline CDR1 reads KGHSH; CDR2 reads LQKENI. The CDR3 loop is CASSPETRWSTDTQYF. CDR3 sequence (DNA): TGTGCCAGCTCACCTGAGACGAGATGGAGCACAGATACGCAGTATTTT.

This clonotype was counted many times. The J gene is TRBJ2-7, the V gene TRBV3-1; 8 bases match TRBD2. The ends lost 0 bases at V and 0 bases at J; junction bases unmatched: 4. This CDR3 spans 16 amino acids. Germline V gives CDR1 LGHDT, CDR2 YNNKEL (reference sequence). The CDR3 reads CASSQDPSGSSYEQYF. The DNA of the CDR3 is TGTGCCAGCAGCCAAGATCCTAGCGGGTCCTCCTACGAGCAGTACTTC.

The CDR3 nucleotides read TGTGCCAGCTCACCGTTGGGGGAGACCCAGTACTTC. Translating it yields CASSPLGETQYF. This chain links TRBV27 with TRBJ2-5, with D hard to call. CDR3 length equals 12 residues. The V end was cut by 8 bases, the J end by 5 bases, with 12 bases between. CDR1 and CDR2 (germline): MNHEY, SMNVEV (reference sequence).

The table lists this clonotype with many counts. The chain uses TRBV7-9 and TRBJ1-4, with TRBD1 matching over 9 bases. J gave up 5 bases and V 5 bases, and 3 bases lay outside the gene matches. From germline, CDR1 is SEHNR and CDR2 FQNEAQ (reference sequence). CDR3 length equals 14 residues. The CDR3 sequence: CASSRDRGNEKLFF. Written as DNA, the CDR3 is TGTGCCAGCAGCCGCGACAGGGGGAATGAAAAACTGTTTTTT. Looking up the rest from reference TRBV7-9 and TRBJ1-4 gives the full variable domain: DTGVSQNPRHKITKRGQNVTFRCDPISEHNRLYWYRQTLGQGPEFLTYFQNEAQLEKSRLLSDRFSAERPKGSFSTLEIQRTEQGDSAMYLCASSRDRGNEKLFFGSGTQLSVL.

This clonotype was counted a few times. This chain joins TRBV12-3 or TRBV12-4 and TRBJ2-4, with no clear D. V lost 8 bases and J 0 bases, leaving 14 bases between the germline ends. CDR3 length: 15 amino acids. CDR3 in amino acids: CASGREAVAKNIQYF. The CDR3 bases are TGTGCCAGCGGTAGGGAAGCAGTAGCCAAAAACATTCAGTACTTC.

This clonotype was recorded a few times. The chain recombines TRBV7-9 with TRBJ2-7; 8 nucleotides match TRBD1. This CDR3 has 14 residues. CDR1 is SEHNR, CDR2 FQNEAQ, per germline (reference sequence). The junction had 7 bases not matched to a gene; V was cut back by 5 bases and J by 4 bases. The CDR3 DNA is TGTGCCAGCAGCCCAGGGGGCGAGGGGTACGAGCAGTACTTC. This translates into CASSPGGEGYEQYF.

V usage is TRBV7-9 and J usage is TRBJ1-6, with 7 bases fitting TRBD1. This CDR3 is built from 17 residues. CDR1 and CDR2 from the germline V gene are SEHNR and FQNEAQ (reference sequence). Trimming at V came to 5 bases and at J to 0 bases, leaving 7 bases not matched to a gene. Written as DNA, the CDR3 is TGTGCCAGCAGCAGTGACAGGGACGTCTCCTATAATTCACCCCTCCACTTT. This sequence encodes CASSSDRDVSYNSPLHF.

This clonotype was detected only a few times. The chain links TRBV3-1 to TRBJ1-5; perhaps TRBD1 as D (6 bases). V was trimmed by 1 base and J by 4 bases, leaving 11 bases between them. The germline V gene encodes CDR1 LGHDT and CDR2 YNNKEL (reference sequence). The CDR3 runs to 15 residues. The CDR3 DNA follows: TGTGCCAGCAGCCAAGGTTTGCAGGGGAATCAGCCCCAGCATTTT. It codes for CASSQGLQGNQPQHF.

The CDR3 bases are TGTGCCAGCAGCATACTGACAGGGGAGCCCACCTACGAGCAGTACTTC. The encoded protein is CASSILTGEPTYEQYF. V and J are TRBV5-5 and TRBJ2-7; 8 bases match TRBD1. CDR1 is SGHKS, CDR2 YYEKEE, per germline (reference sequence). With V trimmed by 4 bases and J by 2 bases, 11 bases remained unmatched. The CDR3 totals 16 residues. The whole variable domain, filled in from reference TRBV5-5 and TRBJ2-7, reads DAGVTQSPTHLIKTRGQQVTLRCSPISGHKSVSWYQQVLGQGPQFIFQYYEKEERGRGNFPDRFSARQFPNYSSELNVNALLLGDSALYLCASSILTGEPTYEQYFGPGTRLTVT.

This clonotype has just a few counts. The chain has TRBV6-1 and TRBJ1-5; D perhaps matches TRBD1 (6 bases). V lost 6 bases, J lost 2 bases, and 11 bases lay in between. Germline V gene sequence: CDR1 MNHNS, CDR2 SASEGT. There are 14 residues in the CDR3. CDR3: CASSTGFGNQPQHF. The CDR3, as DNA: TGTGCCAGCAGCACAGGGTTTGGCAATCAGCCCCAGCATTTT.

This clonotype has a handful of counts. V and J are TRBV7-9 and TRBJ2-7; TRBD1 is a possible D gene (6 bases). The CDR3 is made up of 12 amino acids. V gave up 4 bases and J gave up 7 bases, with 11 bases separating them. Germline values: CDR1 SEHNR, CDR2 FQNEAQ (reference sequence). The CDR3 sequence is CASSSQGREQYF. CDR3 coding DNA: TGTGCCAGCAGCTCACAGGGTCGGGAGCAGTACTTC.

The V and J genes are TRBV4-3 and TRBJ1-1; D remains ambiguous. Germline V gives CDR1 LGHNA, CDR2 YSLEER. V was clipped by 0 bases and J by 12 bases, with 14 bases between them. The CDR3 is made up of 13 amino acids. The CDR3 reads CASSQDGGGWPFF. The CDR3 region has the DNA TGCGCCAGCAGCCAAGATGGTGGTGGCTGGCCTTTCTTT.

There are a few counts of this clonotype. The chain employs TRBV5-1 and TRBJ2-7; 12 nucleotides match TRBD2. CDR1 SGHRS and CDR2 YFSETQ come from the germline V gene. This CDR3 region has 16 residues. Trimming at V came to 4 bases and at J to 3 bases, leaving 8 bases not matched to a gene. CDR3 DNA sequence: TGCGCCAGCAGCGACCGACGACTAGCGGGAGACTACGAGCAGTACTTC. It codes for CASSDRRLAGDYEQYF.

This clonotype occurred many times. This chain connects TRBV24-1 to TRBJ2-7; 8 bases map to TRBD1. The junction had 4 bases not matched to a gene; V was cut back by 5 bases and J by 5 bases. This CDR3 region has 13 residues. The germline CDR1 and CDR2 sequences are KGHDR and SFDVKD. The CDR3 DNA reads TGTGCCACCAGTGCCCCGGACAGGGACGAGCAGTACTTC. It is translated as CATSAPDRDEQYF.

There are a few counts of this clonotype. The chain employs TRBV10-2 and TRBJ2-3, with D possibly TRBD2 on 6 matching bases. V gave up 2 bases and J gave up 0 bases, with 6 bases separating them. This CDR3 spans 14 amino acids. Germline CDR1 reads WSHSY; CDR2 reads SAAADI. CDR3 amino acids: CASSETSSTDTQYF. DNA of the CDR3: TGCGCCAGCAGTGAGACTAGCAGCACAGATACGCAGTATTTT.

This clonotype has only a few counts. The chain is built from TRBV4-2 and TRBJ1-3; D is ambiguous. V lost 3 bases, J lost 2 bases, and 11 bases lay in between. Germline CDR1 reads LGHNA; CDR2 reads YNFKEQ. The CDR3 is 15 amino acids. The CDR3 nucleotides read TGTGCCAGCAGCCACCAAGGAGGTCCTGGAAACACCATATATTTT. It specifies CASSHQGGPGNTIYF.

This clonotype came up a few times. CDR3 sequence: CSARVGDRYGYTF. For the CDR3, the DNA is TGCAGTGCTAGAGTCGGGGACCGCTATGGCTACACCTTC. This rearrangement joins TRBV20-1 to TRBJ1-2, with TRBD1 as a possible D gene (5 bases). Germline V gene lookup returns CDR1 DFQATT and CDR2 SNEGSKA (reference sequence). This CDR3 region has 13 residues. With 1 base removed from V and 4 bases from J, the gap between germline ends came to 10 bases.

This clonotype has more than one count but fewer than ten. V and J are TRBV9 and TRBJ2-1, with 15 nucleotides matching TRBD2. V was clipped by 4 bases and J by 8 bases; unmatched bases: 7. This CDR3 comprises 16 residues. CDR1 is SGDLS and CDR2 is YYNGEE in the germline V gene. CDR3 nucleotide sequence: TGTGCCAGCAGCACCCAAGGGACTAGCGGGAGGTATGAGCAGTTCTTC. Translation gives CASSTQGTSGRYEQFF.